This TCR beta chain was recorded in a study of cytomegalovirus exposure and HLA in healthy donors. The table lists this clone with a few counts. Its specificity is unknown. This CDR3 comprises 14 residues. The ends were cut back, 3 bases at V and 3 bases at J, with 9 bases in the middle. Germline CDR1 and CDR2: SGDLS and YYNGEE. The study's findings and limits: Roughly uniform sequencing depth across donors was assumed, possibly incorrectly. Some public TCRs appeared in many individuals, while most sequences were rare.

A multiplex PCR was run with 60 Vbeta primers and 13 Jbeta primers. TCRdb keeps only in-frame clones here, not all; method: immunoSEQ multiplex PCR. The data show 100,000 or so clones, with 65% to 85% seen just once and about 4.8% held by the top ten. V is TRBV9 and J is TRBJ2-2, with D hard to call. The sequence derives from a man aged 40-55 years in good health and CMV-seropositive. Sequencing was carried out using PBMCs. The CDR3 sequence is CASSGGTHTGELFF. CDR3 sequence (DNA): TGTGCCAGCAGCGGTGGCACCCACACCGGGGAGCTGTTTTTT.